The rows below give T cell receptor beta chains drawn from one sample of a study of T-cell reconstitution after alpha-beta-depleted transplantation in children. TCRdb passed the PCR reads through MiXCR, listing each CDR3 protein once. Of roughly 300,000 distinct CDR3 sequences in the sample, about a tenth were seen once. The source was PBMCs from the stem cell graft donor, collected from the stem cell graft. The receptor source for this set is a human donor who donated a stem cell graft to a child with acute lymphoblastic leukemia. Each CDR3 is given with its conserved first and last residue. D genes are given only for firm matches. For some rows the clone size is stated as once, few or many, or as a class when expanded; others skip it.

abundance,d_gene,j_gene,v_gene,CDR3nt,CDR3aa
many,TRBD2,TRBJ2-3,TRBV5-1,TGCGCCAGCAGCGGGACTAGCGCCACGCAGTATTTT,CASSGTSATQYF
many,-,TRBJ1-1,TRBV24-1,TGTGCCACCAGTGCCACCGGGCTTACTTTCTTT,CATSATGLTFF
few,TRBD2,TRBJ2-3,TRBV7-6,TGTGCCAGCAGCTTAGCGTCTAGCGGTACAGATACGCAGTATTTT,CASSLASSGTDTQYF
-,-,TRBJ1-1,TRBV7-6,TGTGCCAGCAGGGATGGAACAGAAGCTTTCTTT,CASRDGTEAFF
few,-,TRBJ1-5,TRBV12-3/TRBV12-4,TGTGCCAGCAGAGTGGGACTAAGGCAAAACAATCAGCCCCAGCATTTT,CASRVGLRQNNQPQHF
few,TRBD2,TRBJ2-5,TRBV5-1,TGCGCCAGCAAATGGGAAAGCGGGAGATGGGAGACCCAGTACTTC,CASKWESGRWETQYF
-,-,TRBJ2-4,TRBV7-9,TGTGCCAGCGGGGTTAAAGACATTCAGTACTTC,CASGVKDIQYF
few,TRBD2,TRBJ2-1,TRBV29-1,TGCAGCGTTGAGTGGGGGACTAGCGGGAACAATGAGCAGTTCTTC,CSVEWGTSGNNEQFF
many,-,TRBJ2-6,TRBV4-3,TGCGCCAGCAGCCAAGATGGCGTTGGTGGGGCCAACGTCCTGACTTTC,CASSQDGVGGANVLTF
-,-,TRBJ2-5,TRBV12-3/TRBV12-4,TGTGCCAGCAGTTTATTTAGATCCGGGGGAGAGACCCAGTACTTC,CASSLFRSGGETQYF
many,TRBD1,TRBJ1-5,TRBV27,TGTGCCAGCAGTCGACAGGGGGTAGGTCAGCCCCAGCATTTT,CASSRQGVGQPQHF
-,TRBD2,TRBJ2-1,TRBV10-3,TGTGCCATCATGGGTCGGGGGACTAGCGGGAGCTCCTACAATGAGCAGTTCTTC,CAIMGRGTSGSSYNEQFF
many,TRBD1,TRBJ1-5,TRBV27,TGTGCCAGCAGGGGACAGGGGTGGGCATTTCAGCCCCAGCATTTT,CASRGQGWAFQPQHF
many,-,TRBJ2-7,TRBV7-3,TGTGCCAGCAGCTCGGATCCCGGGGGCGAGCAGTACTTC,CASSSDPGGEQYF
many,TRBD1,TRBJ2-3,TRBV7-7,TGTGCTAGCAGCTCGACAGGGACCGCAGATACGCAGTATTTT,CASSSTGTADTQYF
many,-,TRBJ2-1,TRBV5-6,TGTGCCAGCAGCTTGACTGAGCAGTTCTTC,CASSLTEQFF
-,TRBD2,TRBJ2-2,TRBV10-3,TGTGCCATCAGTGAACTAGGACTAGCCCACGGGGAGCTGTTTTTT,CAISELGLAHGELFF
many,TRBD1,TRBJ2-7,TRBV29-1,TGCAGCGTTGAAGGGACAGGAGAGGACTACGAGCAGTACTTC,CSVEGTGEDYEQYF
few,-,TRBJ2-2,TRBV13,TGTGCCAGCAGCCTCAACGCGAGACTTGGGTGGGACACCGGGGAGCTGTTTTTT,CASSLNARLGWDTGELFF
-,TRBD2,TRBJ2-2,TRBV20-1,TGCAGTGCTAGAGGTCTAGCGGGAGGCTGGGACACCGGGGAGCTGTTTTTT,CSARGLAGGWDTGELFF
few,-,TRBJ1-4,TRBV7-2,TGTGCCAGCAGCTTAGGGCGGGGCAGCACGAGAACTAATGAAAAACTGTTTTTT,CASSLGRGSTRTNEKLFF
many,TRBD1,TRBJ2-5,TRBV5-5,TGTGCCAGCAGGAGGACAGGGGGTTGGCAAGAGACCCAGTACTTC,CASRRTGGWQETQYF
-,-,TRBJ1-3,TRBV5-1,TGCGCCAGCAGCCCGATCGACAGCCGCTCTGGAAACACCATATATTTT,CASSPIDSRSGNTIYF
few,-,TRBJ1-4,TRBV4-3,TGCGCCAGCAGCCGGATCCCCCTGGGACCTAATGAAAAACTGTTTTTT,CASSRIPLGPNEKLFF
few,TRBD2,TRBJ2-1,TRBV20-1,TGCAGTGCCAACGGGGGACTAGAGAAGTCTTACAATGAGCAGTTCTTC,CSANGGLEKSYNEQFF
many,TRBD2,TRBJ2-1,TRBV6-2/TRBV6-3,TGTGCCAGCAGTTACTCCTACGGGACGCGGGTCGTGACTAGCGGGCCCCTCTACAATGAGCAGTTCTTC,CASSYSYGTRVVTSGPLYNEQFF
-,TRBD1,TRBJ1-6,TRBV9,TGTGCCAGCAGCGTTGGACAGGGGGGAGTTTATAATTCACCCCTCCACTTT,CASSVGQGGVYNSPLHF
few,-,TRBJ2-2,TRBV29-1,TGCAGCGCCAACAGGGAGACGAACACCGGGGAGCTGTTTTTT,CSANRETNTGELFF
-,-,TRBJ1-1,TRBV20-1,TGCAGTGCATTGCGGGGCTGGACTGAAGCTTTCTTT,CSALRGWTEAFF
few,TRBD1,TRBJ1-1,TRBV10-3,TGTGCCACGGAGGGGGACAGGGGATTGAACACTGAAGCTTTCTTT,CATEGDRGLNTEAFF
few,TRBD1,TRBJ2-7,TRBV3-1,TGTGCCAGCAGCCGTCACCGGGACAGGGTGTACGAGCAGTACTTC,CASSRHRDRVYEQYF